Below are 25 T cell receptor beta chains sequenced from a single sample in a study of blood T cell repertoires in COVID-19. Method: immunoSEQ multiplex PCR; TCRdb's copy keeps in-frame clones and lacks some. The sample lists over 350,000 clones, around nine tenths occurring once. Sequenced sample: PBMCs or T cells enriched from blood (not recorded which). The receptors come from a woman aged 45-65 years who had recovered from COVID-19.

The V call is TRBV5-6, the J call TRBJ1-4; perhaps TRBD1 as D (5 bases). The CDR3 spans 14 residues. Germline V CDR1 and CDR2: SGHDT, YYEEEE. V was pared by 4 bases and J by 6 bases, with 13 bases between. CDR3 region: CASSKQADYEKLFF. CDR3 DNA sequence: TGTGCCAGCAGCAAACAGGCCGATTATGAAAAACTGTTTTTT.

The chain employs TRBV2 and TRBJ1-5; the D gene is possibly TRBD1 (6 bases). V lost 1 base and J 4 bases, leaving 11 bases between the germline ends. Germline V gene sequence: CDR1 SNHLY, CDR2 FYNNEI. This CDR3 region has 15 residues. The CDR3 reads CASSEGGGRNQPQHF. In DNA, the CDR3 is TGTGCCAGCAGTGAAGGAGGGGGTCGTAATCAGCCCCAGCATTTT. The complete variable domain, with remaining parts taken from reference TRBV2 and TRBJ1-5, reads EPEVTQTPSHQVTQMGQEVILRCVPISNHLYFYWYRQILGQKVEFLVSFYNNEISEKSEIFDDQFSVERPDGSNFTLKIRSTKLEDSAMYFCASSEGGGRNQPQHFGDGTRLSIL.

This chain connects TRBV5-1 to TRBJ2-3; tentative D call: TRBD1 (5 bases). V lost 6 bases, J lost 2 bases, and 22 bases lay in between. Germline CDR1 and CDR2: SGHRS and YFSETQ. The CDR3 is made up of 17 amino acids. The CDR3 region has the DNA TGCGCCAGCAAAGGGGTGAACCCTCGACGTAACACAGATACGCAGTATTTT. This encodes CASKGVNPRRNTDTQYF.

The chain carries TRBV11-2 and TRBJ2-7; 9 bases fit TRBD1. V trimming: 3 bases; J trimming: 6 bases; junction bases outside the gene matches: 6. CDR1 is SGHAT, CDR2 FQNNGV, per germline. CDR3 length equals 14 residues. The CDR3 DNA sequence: TGTGCCAGCAGCTTTGGACAGGGGCCCGCCGAGCAGTACTTC. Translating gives CASSFGQGPAEQYF.

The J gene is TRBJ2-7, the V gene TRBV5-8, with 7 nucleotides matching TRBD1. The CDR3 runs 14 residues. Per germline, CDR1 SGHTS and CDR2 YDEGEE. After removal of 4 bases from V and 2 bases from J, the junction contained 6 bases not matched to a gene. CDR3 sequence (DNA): TGTGCCAGCAGCCTCAGGGACAGAACCTACGAGCAGTACTTC. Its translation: CASSLRDRTYEQYF.

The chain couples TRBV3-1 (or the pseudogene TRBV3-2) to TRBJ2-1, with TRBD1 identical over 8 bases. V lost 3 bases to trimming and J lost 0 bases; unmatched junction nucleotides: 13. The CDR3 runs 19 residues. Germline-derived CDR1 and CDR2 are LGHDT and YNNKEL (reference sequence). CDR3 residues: CASSHPGTGTPSSYNEQFF. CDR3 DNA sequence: TGTGCCAGCAGCCACCCCGGGACAGGTACTCCGAGCTCCTACAATGAGCAGTTCTTC.

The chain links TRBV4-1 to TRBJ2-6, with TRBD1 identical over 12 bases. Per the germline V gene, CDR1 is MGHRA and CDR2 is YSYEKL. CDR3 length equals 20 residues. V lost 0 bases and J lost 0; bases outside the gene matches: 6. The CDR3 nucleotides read TGCGCCAGCAGCCAAGAAGGAGGGACAGGGGGCTTCTCTGGGGCCAACGTCCTGACTTTC. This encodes CASSQEGGTGGFSGANVLTF.

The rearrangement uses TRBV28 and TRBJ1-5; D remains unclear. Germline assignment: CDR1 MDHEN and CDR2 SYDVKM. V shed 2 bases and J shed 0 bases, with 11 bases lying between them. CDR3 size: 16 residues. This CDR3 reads CASSLNDFRSNQPQHF. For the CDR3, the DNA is TGTGCCAGCAGTTTAAACGACTTTCGTAGCAATCAGCCCCAGCATTTT.

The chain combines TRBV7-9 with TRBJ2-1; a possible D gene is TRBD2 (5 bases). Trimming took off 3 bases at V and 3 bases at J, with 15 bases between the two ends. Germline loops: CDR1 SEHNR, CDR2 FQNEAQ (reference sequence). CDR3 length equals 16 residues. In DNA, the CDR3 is TGTGCCAGCAGCTTTCATCCTCTGAGGGTCTACAATGAGCAGTTCTTC. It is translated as CASSFHPLRVYNEQFF.

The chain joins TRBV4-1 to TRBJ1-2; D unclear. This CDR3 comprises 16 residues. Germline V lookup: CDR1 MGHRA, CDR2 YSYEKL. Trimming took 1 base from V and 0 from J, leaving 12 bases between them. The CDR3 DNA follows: TGCGCCAGCAGCCAAGTTTCAGGCGAAGCTAACTATGGCTACACCTTC. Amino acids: CASSQVSGEANYGYTF.

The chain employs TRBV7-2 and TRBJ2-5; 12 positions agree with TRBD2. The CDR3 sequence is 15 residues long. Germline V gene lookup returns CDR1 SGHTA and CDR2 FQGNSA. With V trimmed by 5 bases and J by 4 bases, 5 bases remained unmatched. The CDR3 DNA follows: TGTGCCAGCAGCAGGACTAGCGGGGTGGGAGAGACCCAGTACTTC. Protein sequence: CASSRTSGVGETQYF. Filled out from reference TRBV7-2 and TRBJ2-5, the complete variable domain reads GAGVSQSPSNKVTEKGKDVELRCDPISGHTALYWYRQSLGQGLEFLIYFQGNSAPDKSGLPSDRFSAERTGGSVSTLTIQRTQQEDSAVYLCASSRTSGVGETQYFGPGTRLLVL.

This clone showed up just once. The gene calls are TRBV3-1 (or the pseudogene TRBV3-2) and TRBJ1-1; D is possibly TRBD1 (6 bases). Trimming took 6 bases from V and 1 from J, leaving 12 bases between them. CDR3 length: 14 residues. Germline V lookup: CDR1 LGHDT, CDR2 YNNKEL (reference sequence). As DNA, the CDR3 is TGTGCCAGCAGTTATTTACAGGGGAACACTGAAGCTTTCTTT. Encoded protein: CASSYLQGNTEAFF.

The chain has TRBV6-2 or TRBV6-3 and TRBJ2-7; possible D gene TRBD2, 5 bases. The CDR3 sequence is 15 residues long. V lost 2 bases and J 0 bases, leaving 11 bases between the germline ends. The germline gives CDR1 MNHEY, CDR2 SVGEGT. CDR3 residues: CASSYDVSGSYEQYF. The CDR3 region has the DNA TGTGCCAGCAGTTACGATGTGAGCGGCTCCTACGAGCAGTACTTC.

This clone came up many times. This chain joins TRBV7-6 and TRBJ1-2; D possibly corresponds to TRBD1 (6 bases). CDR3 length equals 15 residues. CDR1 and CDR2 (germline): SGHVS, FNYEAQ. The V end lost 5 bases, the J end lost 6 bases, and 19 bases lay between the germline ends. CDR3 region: CASSPDRSLRDGYTF. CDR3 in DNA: TGTGCCAGCAGCCCCGACAGGTCCCTGAGGGATGGCTACACCTTC.

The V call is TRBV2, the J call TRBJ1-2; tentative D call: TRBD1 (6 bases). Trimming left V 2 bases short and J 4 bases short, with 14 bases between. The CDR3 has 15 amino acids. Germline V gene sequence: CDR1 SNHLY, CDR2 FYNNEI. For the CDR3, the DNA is TGTGCCAGCAGTGAATCCGAGGGGGGGAGCTATGGCTACACCTTC. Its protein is CASSESEGGSYGYTF.

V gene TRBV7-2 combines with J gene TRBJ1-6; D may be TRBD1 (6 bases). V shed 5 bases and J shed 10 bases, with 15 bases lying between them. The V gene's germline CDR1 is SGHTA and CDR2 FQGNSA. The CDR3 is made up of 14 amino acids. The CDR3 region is CASSPLTGPSPLHF. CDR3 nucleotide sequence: TGTGCCAGCAGCCCCCTGACAGGACCCTCACCCCTCCACTTT.

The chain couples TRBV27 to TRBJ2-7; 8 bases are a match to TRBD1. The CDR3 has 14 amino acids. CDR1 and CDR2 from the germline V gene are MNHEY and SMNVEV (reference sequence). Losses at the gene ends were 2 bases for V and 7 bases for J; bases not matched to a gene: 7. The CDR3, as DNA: TGTGCCAGCAGTTTAAGTCAGGGGGCAGAAGAGCAGTACTTC. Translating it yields CASSLSQGAEEQYF.

CDR3 region: CASSTDDSFYGYTF. The CDR3 DNA sequence: TGTGCCAGCAGTACCGACGACAGTTTCTATGGCTACACCTTC. The chain employs TRBV28 and TRBJ1-2, with D possibly TRBD1 on 5 matching bases. The CDR3 runs to 14 residues. Germline-derived CDR1 and CDR2 are MDHEN and SYDVKM. V lost 5 bases and J lost 4, with 14 bases in between.

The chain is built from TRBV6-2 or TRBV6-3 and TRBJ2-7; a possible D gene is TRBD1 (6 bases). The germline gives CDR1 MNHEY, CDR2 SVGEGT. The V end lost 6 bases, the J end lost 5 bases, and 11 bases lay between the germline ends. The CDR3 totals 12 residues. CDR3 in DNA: TGTGCCAGCAGCCAGGGGTTCGACGAGCAGTACTTC. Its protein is CASSQGFDEQYF.

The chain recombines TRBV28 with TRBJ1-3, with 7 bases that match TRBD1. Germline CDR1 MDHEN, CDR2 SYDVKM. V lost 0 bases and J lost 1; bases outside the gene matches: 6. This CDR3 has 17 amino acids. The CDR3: CASSLWAQGVSGNTIYF. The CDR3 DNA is TGTGCCAGCAGTTTATGGGCGCAGGGGGTTTCTGGAAACACCATATATTTT.

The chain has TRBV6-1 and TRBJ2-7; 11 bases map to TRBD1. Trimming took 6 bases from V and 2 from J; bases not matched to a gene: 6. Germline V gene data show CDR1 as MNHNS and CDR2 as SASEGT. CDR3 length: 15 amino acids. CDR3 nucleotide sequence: TGTGCCAGCAGGGGTGGGGACAGGGGGACCTACGAGCAGTACTTC. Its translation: CASRGGDRGTYEQYF.

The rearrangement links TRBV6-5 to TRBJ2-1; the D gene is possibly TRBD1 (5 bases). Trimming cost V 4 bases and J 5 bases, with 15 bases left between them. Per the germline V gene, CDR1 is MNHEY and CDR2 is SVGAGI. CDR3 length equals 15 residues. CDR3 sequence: CASSSRWQGNNEQFF. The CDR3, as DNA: TGTGCCAGCAGTTCCCGGTGGCAGGGTAACAATGAGCAGTTCTTC.

CDR3 nucleotide sequence: TGTGCCAGCAGTTATGGTTCAGGGCACAATCAGCCCCAGCATTTT. This encodes CASSYGSGHNQPQHF. The genes are TRBV6-5 and TRBJ1-5; perhaps TRBD1 as D (5 bases). CDR1 is MNHEY, CDR2 SVGAGI, per germline. V shed 3 bases and J shed 3 bases, with 12 bases lying between them. This CDR3 contains 15 residues.

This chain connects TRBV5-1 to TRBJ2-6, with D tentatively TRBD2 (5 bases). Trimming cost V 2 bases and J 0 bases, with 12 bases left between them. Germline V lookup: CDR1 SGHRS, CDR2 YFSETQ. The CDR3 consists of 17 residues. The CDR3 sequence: CASSFSGIPSGANVLTF. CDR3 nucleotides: TGCGCCAGCAGCTTTTCGGGAATCCCCTCTGGGGCCAACGTCCTGACTTTC.

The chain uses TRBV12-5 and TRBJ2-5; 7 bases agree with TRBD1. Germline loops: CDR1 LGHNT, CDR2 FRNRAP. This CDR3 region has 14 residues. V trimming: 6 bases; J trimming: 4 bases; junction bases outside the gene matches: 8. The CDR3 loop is CASGDDRQGETQYF. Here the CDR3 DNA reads TGTGCTAGTGGGGATGACAGACAGGGAGAGACCCAGTACTTC.